This TCR beta chain was obtained from a study of blood T cell repertoires in COVID-19. Study background: Acute and convalescent COVID-19 samples came from the United States, Italy and Spain.

The repertoire was sequenced with immunoSEQ multiplex PCR; TCRdb's copy has only in-frame clones and lacks some. The repertoire holds fewer than 250,000 clones, with 80% to 90% as singletons. V was shortened by 1 base and J by 0 bases, with 16 bases between the two germline ends. The length of the CDR3 is 18 residues. CDR1 SGHDN and CDR2 FVKESK come from the germline V gene. Recruitment covered roughly 22 US areas and drew participants whose ages spanned roughly 18 to 100 years. Assignments of participants to cohorts depended upon their own reported clinical history. Input material: PBMCs or T cells enriched from blood (not recorded which). This clonotype was obtained from a woman in her thirties or forties who had been exposed to COVID-19. This chain joins TRBV14 and TRBJ1-3, with D maybe TRBD1 (5 bases). CDR3 sequence reads: CASSQGPGLRHSGNTIYF. CDR3 in DNA: TGTGCCAGCAGCCAAGGCCCGGGACTGCGACACTCTGGAAACACCATATATTTT.